This T cell receptor beta chain was captured in a study of T cell repertoires in cytomegalovirus infection. Study-level background: Well-studied HLA-B-restricted CMV epitopes were used in the study alongside recently identified HLA-C-restricted ones. Public TCR beta signatures were indicative of both CMV infection and a matching HLA type.

TCRdb passed the reads through MiXCR, listing each CDR3 protein once. The sample lists 570,000 or so distinct CDR3 sequences, over 35% occurring once. This clonotype was recorded once. Its antigen is undetermined. Broader study findings: What dominated the ex vivo response were HLA-C-restricted CMV-specific TCR beta clonotypes. Accumulated public TCR beta family frequency recognized individuals carrying CMV together with the relevant HLA.

There are 14 residues in the CDR3. The germline CDR1 and CDR2 sequences are MDHEN and SYDVKM. V lost 5 bases to trimming and J lost 7 bases, with 17 bases between them. This specimen consisted of cultured PBMCs, obtained from culture after CMV antigen stimulation. This chain joins TRBV28 and TRBJ1-2, with a possible D match to TRBD1 (6 bases). This sequence originates from a human donor in good health (CMV status not recorded). Some clones in this sample may be carry-over from other donors' samples. CDR3 residues: CASSPPPGQGGYTF. The DNA for the CDR3 is TGTGCCAGCAGTCCCCCTCCGGGACAAGGTGGCTACACCTTC.